These 3 T cell receptor beta chains originate from one sample sequenced in a study of shared clonotypes between healthy human individuals. CD45RO-negative, CCR7-selected cells formed the naive CD8 fraction, which excluded terminally differentiated effector memory CD45RA+ cells. The protocol was immunoSEQ multiplex PCR, while the TCRdb copy is restricted to in-frame clones and leaves out a portion. The table lists approximately 810,000 clones, 92% of them singletons, with 20% to 30% in the top ten. The source material was naive CD8+ T cells sorted from blood. Receptors were obtained from a man aged 25-40 years in good health.

This clone was recorded once. The chain combines TRBV28 with TRBJ1-4; weak D call: TRBD1 (6 bases). This CDR3 has 18 amino acids. Germline V lookup: CDR1 MDHEN, CDR2 SYDVKM. The V and J ends lost 4 bases and 10 bases respectively, with 28 bases between them. CDR3 loop: CASSSNRAADSSGGKLFF. The CDR3 DNA is TGTGCCAGCAGTTCCAACAGGGCAGCGGACTCCTCTGGGGGAAAACTGTTTTTT.

This clone was observed once. The chain carries TRBV6-1 and TRBJ1-5, with D maybe TRBD1 (5 bases). V was clipped by 2 bases and J by 3 bases, with 11 bases between them. This CDR3 is built from 15 residues. Germline values: CDR1 MNHNS, CDR2 SASEGT. CDR3: CASSELRDPNQPQHF. CDR3 sequence (DNA): TGTGCCAGCAGTGAACTCCGGGACCCCAATCAGCCCCAGCATTTT.

The V gene is TRBV7-6, the J gene TRBJ2-7; 8 bases align to TRBD1. V lost 3 bases and J lost 5; bases outside the gene matches: 15. The CDR3 is made up of 17 amino acids. CDR1 and CDR2 (germline): SGHVS, FNYEAQ. The CDR3, as DNA: TGTGCCAGCAGCTTGCCCACAGGAACAGGGGGAATCGACGAGCAGTACTTC. Its translation is CASSLPTGTGGIDEQYF.